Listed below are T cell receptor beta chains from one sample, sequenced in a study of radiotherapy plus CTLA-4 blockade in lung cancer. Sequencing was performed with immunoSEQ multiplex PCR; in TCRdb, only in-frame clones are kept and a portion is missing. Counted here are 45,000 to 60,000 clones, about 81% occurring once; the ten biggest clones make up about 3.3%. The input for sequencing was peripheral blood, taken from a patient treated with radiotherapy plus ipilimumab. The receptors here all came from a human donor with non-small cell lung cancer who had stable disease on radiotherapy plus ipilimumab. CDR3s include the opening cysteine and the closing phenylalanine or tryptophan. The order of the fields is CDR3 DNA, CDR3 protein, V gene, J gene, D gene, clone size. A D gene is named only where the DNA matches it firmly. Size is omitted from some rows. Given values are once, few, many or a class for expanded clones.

TGCGCCAGCAGCCAGGGAGGGGTCACTTTGAACACCGGGGAGCTGTTTTTT	CASSQGGVTLNTGELFF	TRBV5-1	TRBJ2-2	TRBD2	.
TGCGCCAGCAGCTTGGTTGGACTAGCTTCCAATGAGCAGTTCTTC	CASSLVGLASNEQFF	TRBV5-1	TRBJ2-1	TRBD2	.
TGTGCCAGTAGTCCCACCGGGACTAGCGGGAGAGGACTCTACGAGCAGTACTTC	CASSPTGTSGRGLYEQYF	TRBV19	TRBJ2-7	TRBD2	.
TGTGCCAGCATACCGACCGGGACAGGGGTCACAGATACGCAGTATTTT	CASIPTGTGVTDTQYF	TRBV21-1	TRBJ2-3	.	few
TGTGCCAGCAGCTTCGCTGACAGGGCCGCTAACTATGGCTACACCTTC	CASSFADRAANYGYTF	TRBV5-6	TRBJ1-2	TRBD1	.
TGCGCCAGCAGCTTGGACAGGCCGGAAGGCTACACCTTC	CASSLDRPEGYTF	TRBV5-1	TRBJ1-2	.	.
TGTGCCAGCGCGTCGGGACTAGCGGATGAGCAGTTCTTC	CASASGLADEQFF	TRBV5-4	TRBJ2-1	TRBD2	.
TGTGCCAGCAGTGAGAAGGGGGCGGGACAAGAGACCCAGTACTTC	CASSEKGAGQETQYF	TRBV25-1	TRBJ2-5	.	.
TGTGCCAGCAGTCAGAGAACTTACCCGGGACTAACCACCTACAATGAGCAGTTCTTC	CASSQRTYPGLTTYNEQFF	TRBV27	TRBJ2-1	TRBD2	once
TGCAGCGGGGACACTGACTACGAGCAGTACTTC	CSGDTDYEQYF	TRBV20-1	TRBJ2-7	.	.
TGTGCCAGCAGCTCCAAGCGGCTAGCGGGAATCCGTGAGCAGTTCTTC	CASSSKRLAGIREQFF	TRBV13	TRBJ2-1	TRBD2	.
TGTGCCAGCTTTCGAGGGAGCCGCGACGAGCAGTACTTC	CASFRGSRDEQYF	TRBV5-6	TRBJ2-7	.	.
TGTGCCAGCAGCCCAGAGGGCCTCACCGGGGAGCTGTTTTTT	CASSPEGLTGELFF	TRBV9	TRBJ2-2	.	.
TGTGCCAGCAGCCATAGACGGGGACAGGGGCTTCCCTCGAACACCGGGGAGCTGTTTTTT	CASSHRRGQGLPSNTGELFF	TRBV6-9	TRBJ2-2	TRBD1	.
TGTGCCATCAGTGACTTAGCGGGAGGCTCCTACAATGAGCAGTTCTTC	CAISDLAGGSYNEQFF	TRBV10-3	TRBJ2-1	TRBD2	.
TGTGCCAGCAGCGGGACTAGCGGGAGGGCGTTCGAGCAGTACTTC	CASSGTSGRAFEQYF	TRBV7-2	TRBJ2-7	TRBD2	.
TGTGCCAGCAGCGTAACTAGCGCTAACACCGGGGAGCTGTTTTTT	CASSVTSANTGELFF	TRBV9	TRBJ2-2	TRBD2	.
TGCGCCAGCAGCTTGGGCGGGAGGGTTGTCGATGAGCAGTTCTTC	CASSLGGRVVDEQFF	TRBV5-1	TRBJ2-1	TRBD2	few
TGTGCCAGCAGTTACGCGGCTTCCGGGACAGGGTTTGAGCAGTACTTC	CASSYAASGTGFEQYF	TRBV6-5	TRBJ2-7	TRBD1	once
TGCGCCAGCAGCCAAGATGTACCGGGTAACAGCAATCAGCCCCAGCATTTT	CASSQDVPGNSNQPQHF	TRBV4-1	TRBJ1-5	.	once
TGCACCCGACAGGGGAACTATGGCTACACCTTC	CTRQGNYGYTF	TRBV20-1	TRBJ1-2	TRBD1	.
TGTGCCAGCAGCTTAGAAGGGACAGGGGACCAAGAGACCCAGTACTTC	CASSLEGTGDQETQYF	TRBV7-9	TRBJ2-5	TRBD1	.
TGTGCCAGCAGTTTCGGTATCTCTGGGGCCAACGTCCTGACTTTC	CASSFGISGANVLTF	TRBV28	TRBJ2-6	.	.
TGTGCCAGCAGTTCCTTACCTACAGGGGCAACCAGCTACGAGCAGTACTTC	CASSSLPTGATSYEQYF	TRBV27	TRBJ2-7	TRBD1	.
TGTGCCAGCAGACTAGCGGGACCCTACGAGCAGTACTTC	CASRLAGPYEQYF	TRBV28	TRBJ2-7	TRBD2	.
TGTGCCAGCAGTGACAGGGCCTATGGCTACACCTTC	CASSDRAYGYTF	TRBV6-5	TRBJ1-2	TRBD1	.
TGCGCCAGCAGCTTGCGGCCAGACTACTCCTACGAGCAGTACTTC	CASSLRPDYSYEQYF	TRBV5-1	TRBJ2-7	.	once
TGTGCCAGTAGAGACAGCGGGAGGGGGACGGATACGCAGTATTTT	CASRDSGRGTDTQYF	TRBV19	TRBJ2-3	TRBD2	.
TGTGCCAGCAGTAACAGGGGCACAGATACGCAGTATTTT	CASSNRGTDTQYF	TRBV28	TRBJ2-3	.	.
TGTGCCAGCAGCTTGAGGGGGTACAATCAGCCCCAGCATTTT	CASSLRGYNQPQHF	TRBV5-8	TRBJ1-5	.	.
TGTGCCAGCAGTCTAGGTGGGGCCAACGTCCTGACTTTC	CASSLGGANVLTF	TRBV28	TRBJ2-6	.	.
TGCGCCAGCAGCTTGTTAGACGAGCAGTACTTC	CASSLLDEQYF	TRBV5-1	TRBJ2-7	.	.
TGTGCCAGCACCTCTGGGTACAGGGCAGCTTTCTTT	CASTSGYRAAFF	TRBV28	TRBJ1-1	.	.
TGTGCCAGCAGCTTGAGGCCGGGCGAGCAGTACTTC	CASSLRPGEQYF	TRBV5-6	TRBJ2-7	.	.
TGTGCCAGCAGCTTATTGGGGGGTAGAAATTCACCCCTCCACTTT	CASSLLGGRNSPLHF	TRBV7-3	TRBJ1-6	.	.
TGTGCCAGTAGTGTCACTAGCGACACTGAAGCTTTCTTT	CASSVTSDTEAFF	TRBV19	TRBJ1-1	.	.
TGTGCTAGTGGTTTGGTATTGACAGGGGGCATAGGAACTGAAGCTTTCTTT	CASGLVLTGGIGTEAFF	TRBV12-5	TRBJ1-1	TRBD1	.
TGTGCCAGCAGCTCCCCAGGGGGAAACTATGGCTACACCTTC	CASSSPGGNYGYTF	TRBV7-2	TRBJ1-2	TRBD1	.
TGTGCCAGCAGCACAGGACTAGCGGAGGGGGAGCAGTTCTTC	CASSTGLAEGEQFF	TRBV7-2	TRBJ2-1	TRBD2	.
TGCGCCAGCAGCCAAGATTATCAGGCGTACAATGAGCAGTTCTTC	CASSQDYQAYNEQFF	TRBV4-1	TRBJ2-1	.	.
TGTGCCAGCAGTTTACATCGGGGGGCGATGAAGATTAGGAATCAGCCCCAGCATTTT	CASSLHRGAMKIRNQPQHF	TRBV28	TRBJ1-5	.	.
TGTGCCAGCAGTAAGGGACAGGGAAGCTCCTACGAGCAGTACTTC	CASSKGQGSSYEQYF	TRBV11-2	TRBJ2-7	TRBD1	few
TGTGCCAGCACAAGAGGGACAGGGCTGGGCAATGAGCAGTTCTTC	CASTRGTGLGNEQFF	TRBV6-5	TRBJ2-1	TRBD1	.
TGTGCCAGCGGGACCGGGGGGACTGAAGCTTTCTTT	CASGTGGTEAFF	TRBV2	TRBJ1-1	.	once
TGTGCCAGTAGTGCCCAGACAGGGGGCTCCTACGAGCAGTACTTC	CASSAQTGGSYEQYF	TRBV19	TRBJ2-7	TRBD1	.
TGTGCCAGCAGCTTAGATCAGCGGGTATATGAGCAGTTCTTC	CASSLDQRVYEQFF	TRBV11-2	TRBJ2-1	.	few
TGTGCCAGCTCGCGCCGGGAGGATGATGAAAAACTGTTTTTT	CASSRREDDEKLFF	TRBV18	TRBJ1-4	.	.
TGTGCCAGCAGCTCCACGGCCGCAGGGGGCCTCTACGAGCAGTACTTC	CASSSTAAGGLYEQYF	TRBV5-6	TRBJ2-7	TRBD1	.